Below, one T cell receptor beta chain is given with its context. Using immunoSEQ multiplex PCR, the repertoire was profiled, and TCRdb retains in-frame clones only, with some absent. Of approximately 250,000 clones listed, more than 75% are singletons. The data were obtained in a study of blood T cell repertoires in COVID-19. Study-wide background: PBMCs, B-cell-depleted T cells, or T cells were the source of the cDNA or gDNA that made up the material.

The V segment lost 3 bases and the J segment 5 bases; nucleotides outside the gene matches: 4. Per the germline V gene, CDR1 is SGHRS and CDR2 is YFSETQ. The CDR3 covers 13 residues. This chain connects TRBV5-1 to TRBJ2-5; TRBD1 aligns across 7 bases. The source is a woman aged 60-75 years in a cohort exposed to, infected with or recovered from COVID-19 (not recorded which). Material for sequencing was PBMCs or T cells enriched from blood (not recorded which). CDR3 protein: CASSYDRVETQYF. The CDR3 bases are TGCGCCAGCAGCTACGACAGGGTGGAGACCCAGTACTTC.